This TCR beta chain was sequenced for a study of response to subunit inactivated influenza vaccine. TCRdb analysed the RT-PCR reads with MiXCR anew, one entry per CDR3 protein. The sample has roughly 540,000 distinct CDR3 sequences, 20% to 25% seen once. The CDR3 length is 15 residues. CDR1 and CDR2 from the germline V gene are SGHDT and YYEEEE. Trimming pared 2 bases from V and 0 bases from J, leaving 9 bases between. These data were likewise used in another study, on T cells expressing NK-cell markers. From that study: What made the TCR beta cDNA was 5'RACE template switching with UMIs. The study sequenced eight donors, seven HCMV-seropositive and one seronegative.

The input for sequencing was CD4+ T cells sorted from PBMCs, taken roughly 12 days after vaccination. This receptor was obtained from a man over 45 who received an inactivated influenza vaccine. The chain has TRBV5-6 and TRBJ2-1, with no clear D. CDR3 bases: TGTGCCAGCAGCTTCGGCTTAAGCTCCTACAATGAGCAGTTCTTC. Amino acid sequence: CASSFGLSSYNEQFF. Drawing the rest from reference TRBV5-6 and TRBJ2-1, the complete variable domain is DAGVTQSPTHLIKTRGQQVTLRCSPKSGHDTVSWYQQALGQGPQFIFQYYEEEERQRGNFPDRFSGHQFPNYSSELNVNALLLGDSALYLCASSFGLSSYNEQFFGPGTRLTVL.